These 18 T cell receptor beta chains were sequenced from one sample in a study of blood T cell repertoires in COVID-19 (dated by TCRdb to 2020 to 2022). Libraries were made using the immunoSEQ multiplex PCR assay. In its TCRdb copy, this immuneACCESS table keeps in-frame sequences only and misses some clones. Where compared with another copy, unresolved V genes explain less than half of these, and the others have no known cause. The sample yields about 100,000 clones; around four fifths were counted once. The ten most abundant clones make up under 15% of the sample. Sequencing was performed on peripheral blood. The receptors derive from a man aged 45-60 years with active or convalescent COVID-19.

In nucleotides, the CDR3 is TGCGCCAGCAGTTGGGGAGTTATGACTGAAGCTTTCTTT. This gives the protein CASSWGVMTEAFF. The V call is TRBV5-1, the J call TRBJ1-1; no definite D call. Trimming took off 5 bases at V and 5 bases at J, with 13 bases between the two ends. Per the germline V gene, CDR1 is SGHRS and CDR2 is YFSETQ. The CDR3 totals 13 residues.

This rearrangement joins TRBV20-1 to TRBJ2-7; D is perhaps TRBD1 (5 bases). Germline V gene lookup returns CDR1 DFQATT and CDR2 SNEGSKA (reference sequence). V lost 7 bases, J lost 5 bases, and 12 bases lay in between. The CDR3 totals 11 residues. CDR3 amino acids: CSVQGTDEQYF. CDR3 coding DNA: TGCAGTGTCCAGGGTACGGACGAGCAGTACTTC.

This chain joins TRBV6-1 and TRBJ2-1; 11 bases map to TRBD2. Germline CDR1 and CDR2: MNHNS and SASEGT. The CDR3 is made up of 16 amino acids. The ends lost 4 bases at V and 7 bases at J; junction bases unmatched: 9. The CDR3 protein is CASSGLAGGRVNEQFF. In DNA form, the CDR3 reads TGTGCCAGCAGTGGGCTAGCGGGAGGCAGGGTAAATGAGCAGTTCTTC.

This chain joins TRBV2 and TRBJ2-1; 13 nucleotides align to TRBD2. The CDR3 runs to 15 residues. V lost 6 bases to trimming and J lost 5 bases; unmatched junction nucleotides: 4. The germline gives CDR1 SNHLY, CDR2 FYNNEI. CDR3 region: CASSRTSGGDNEQFF. The DNA for the CDR3 is TGTGCCAGCAGCCGTACTAGCGGGGGGGACAATGAGCAGTTCTTC.

The rearrangement uses TRBV6-2 or TRBV6-3 and TRBJ2-7; D gene uncertain. CDR3 length: 11 amino acids. Germline assignment: CDR1 MNHEY and CDR2 SVGEGT. V lost 5 bases to trimming and J lost 4 bases, with 6 bases between them. This CDR3 is CASSHTYEQYF. In nucleotides, the CDR3 is TGTGCCAGCAGTCACACATACGAGCAGTACTTC.

This clone was found once. The chain combines TRBV3-1 (or the pseudogene TRBV3-2) with TRBJ2-7; weak D call: TRBD1 (5 bases). In germline, CDR1 is LGHDT, CDR2 YNNKEL (reference sequence). V lost 3 bases to trimming and J lost 3 bases, with 12 bases between them. The CDR3 is 14 amino acids. CDR3 sequence: CASSHRQHLYEQYF. Here the CDR3 DNA reads TGTGCCAGCAGCCACCGACAGCACCTCTACGAGCAGTACTTC.

About this clone: Relative to the germline gene, one junction end is altered; a read error may explain this. The chain recombines TRBV7-9 with TRBJ2-1; TRBD2 matches at 9 bases. CDR3 length: 15 residues. The germline gives CDR1 SEHNR, CDR2 FQNEAQ (reference sequence). The CDR3, as DNA: TGTGCCAGCAGTTTAGCGGGAGTCTCCTACAATGAGCAGTTCTTC. The encoded protein is CASSLAGVSYNEQFF.

The chain is built from TRBV29-1 and TRBJ2-7; 7 positions agree with TRBD2. The CDR3 covers 13 residues. V shed 5 bases and J 3 bases; nucleotides not matched to a gene: 7. Per the germline V gene, CDR1 is SQVTM and CDR2 is ANQGSEA. The CDR3 nucleotides are TGCAGCGTTACCCGGGGAGGGATCTACGAGCAGTACTTC. The encoded protein is CSVTRGGIYEQYF.

The chain carries TRBV28 and TRBJ2-7, with a weak D call TRBD2 (7 bases). The CDR3 loop spans 14 amino acids. Trimming stripped 5 bases from V and 5 bases from J, with 16 bases between. Germline CDR1 MDHEN, CDR2 SYDVKM. CDR3 sequence reads: CASSQQGGINEQYF. CDR3 nucleotides: TGTGCCAGCAGTCAACAGGGAGGGATTAACGAGCAGTACTTC.

The V gene is TRBV30, the J gene TRBJ2-4; D is perhaps TRBD2 (6 bases). With 3 bases removed from V and 0 bases from J, the gap between germline ends came to 21 bases. The CDR3 is 18 residues long. Germline CDR1 and CDR2: GTSNPN and SVGIG (reference sequence). The CDR3 nucleotides read TGTGCCTGGAGCCCCCAGCTCGCAGCGGGTCTAGCCAAAAACATTCAGTACTTC. The encoded protein is CAWSPQLAAGLAKNIQYF.

This clone was seen only a few times. The V call is TRBV5-1, the J call TRBJ1-5; D is possibly TRBD1 (6 bases). Germline-derived CDR1 and CDR2 are SGHRS and YFSETQ. Trimming took off 4 bases at V and 2 bases at J, with 13 bases between the two ends. This CDR3 has 15 residues. The CDR3 DNA reads TGCGCCAGCAGCCCGGGACACCGTGGCAATCAGCCCCAGCATTTT. Protein: CASSPGHRGNQPQHF. The full variable domain, with the rest looked up from reference TRBV5-1 and TRBJ1-5, is KAGVTQTPRYLIKTRGQQVTLSCSPISGHRSVSWYQQTPGQGLQFLFEYFSETQRNKGNFPGRFSGRQFSNSRSEMNVSTLELGDSALYLCASSPGHRGNQPQHFGDGTRLSIL.

The rearrangement links TRBV5-3 to TRBJ1-5; D remains unclear. TRBV5-3 is treated as an ORF (open reading frame) with a function not yet certain. The CDR3 is 16 amino acids. Trimming shortened V by 0 bases and J by 0 bases, and 10 bases separated the two germline ends. Here the CDR3 DNA reads TGTGCCAGAAGCTTGGACCGAAACTATAGCAATCAGCCCCAGCATTTT. Translated, it gives CARSLDRNYSNQPQHF.

The chain carries TRBV30 and TRBJ1-5, with D perhaps TRBD1 (5 bases). Trimming removed 3 bases at V and 0 bases at J, with 9 bases between. CDR1 is GTSNPN, CDR2 SVGIG, per germline (reference sequence). There are 14 residues in the CDR3. The CDR3 DNA follows: TGTGCCTGGAGCAAGGGGTATAGCAATCAGCCCCAGCATTTT. It encodes CAWSKGYSNQPQHF.

This clone was seen just once. This chain connects TRBV5-1 to TRBJ1-5; possibly TRBD1 for D (5 bases). This CDR3 contains 15 residues. In germline, CDR1 is SGHRS, CDR2 YFSETQ. Deletions cut 4 bases from V and 0 bases from J, with 11 bases between. This chain's CDR3 is CASSPQGYSNQPQHF. The CDR3 nucleotides are TGCGCCAGCAGCCCTCAGGGTTATAGCAATCAGCCCCAGCATTTT.

The chain joins TRBV18 to TRBJ2-1; 12 bases match TRBD2. The germline V gene encodes CDR1 KGHSH and CDR2 LQKENI. Losses at the gene ends were 3 bases for V and 8 bases for J; bases not matched to a gene: 8. The CDR3 length is 16 residues. The CDR3 DNA is TGTGCCAGCTCACCCGTTCGACTAGCGGGAGTATATGAGCAGTTCTTC. This encodes CASSPVRLAGVYEQFF.

The chain recombines TRBV24-1 with TRBJ2-3; 9 bases line up with TRBD1. The CDR3 has 16 amino acids. Germline loops: CDR1 KGHDR, CDR2 SFDVKD. With 3 bases clipped from V and 4 bases from J, the junction kept 7 bases outside the gene matches. The CDR3 DNA sequence: TGTGCCACCAGTGATATGGGACAGGGAACGTCAGATACGCAGTATTTT. This encodes CATSDMGQGTSDTQYF.

This chain links TRBV10-3 with TRBJ1-2; D ambiguous. The CDR3 has 15 amino acids. V was cut by 5 bases and J by 0 bases, with 13 bases left in between. Germline V lookup: CDR1 ENHRY, CDR2 SYGVKD. This chain's CDR3 is CAISPGQAANYGYTF. The CDR3, as DNA: TGTGCCATCAGTCCTGGGCAGGCCGCTAACTATGGCTACACCTTC.

V and J are TRBV7-9 and TRBJ2-3, with no clear D. The CDR3 loop spans 12 amino acids. CDR1 and CDR2 from the germline V gene are SEHNR and FQNEAQ (reference sequence). V shed 6 bases and J shed 0 bases, with 4 bases lying between them. Here the CDR3 reads CASSPSTDTQYF. CDR3 DNA sequence: TGTGCCAGCAGTCCGAGCACAGATACGCAGTATTTT.